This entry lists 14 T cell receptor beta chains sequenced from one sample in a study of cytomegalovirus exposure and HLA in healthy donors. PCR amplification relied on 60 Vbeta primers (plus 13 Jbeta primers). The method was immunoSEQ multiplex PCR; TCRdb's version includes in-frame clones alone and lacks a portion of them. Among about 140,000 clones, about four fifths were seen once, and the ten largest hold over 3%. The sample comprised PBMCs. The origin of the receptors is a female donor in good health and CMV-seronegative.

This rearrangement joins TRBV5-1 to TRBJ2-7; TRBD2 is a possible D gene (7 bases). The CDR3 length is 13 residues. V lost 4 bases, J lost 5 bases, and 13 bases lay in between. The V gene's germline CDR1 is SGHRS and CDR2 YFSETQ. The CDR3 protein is CASSPWGGDEQYF. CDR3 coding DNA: TGCGCCAGCAGCCCGTGGGGGGGCGACGAGCAGTACTTC.

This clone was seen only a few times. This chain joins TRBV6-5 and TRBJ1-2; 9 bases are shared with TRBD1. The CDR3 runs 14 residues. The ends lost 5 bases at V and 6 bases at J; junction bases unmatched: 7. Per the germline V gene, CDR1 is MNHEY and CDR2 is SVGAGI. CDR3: CASSEGQGSDGYTF. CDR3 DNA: TGTGCCAGCAGTGAAGGACAGGGGTCCGATGGCTACACCTTC.

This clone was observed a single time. As DNA, the CDR3 is TGCAGCGTTGCGTCCCGGGGGGGTGAAAAACTGTTTTTT. Its protein product is CSVASRGGEKLFF. This rearrangement joins TRBV29-1 to TRBJ1-4, with D possibly matching TRBD1 (5 bases). This CDR3 comprises 13 residues. CDR1 SQVTM and CDR2 ANQGSEA come from the germline V gene. V lost 4 bases and J 7 bases, leaving 13 bases between the germline ends. The entire variable domain, with the rest obtained from reference TRBV29-1 and TRBJ1-4, is as follows: SAVISQKPSRDICQRGTSLTIQCQVDSQVTMMFWYRQQPGQSLTLIATANQGSEATYESGFVIDKFPISRPNLTFSTLTVSNMSPEDSSIYLCSVASRGGEKLFFGSGTQLSVL.

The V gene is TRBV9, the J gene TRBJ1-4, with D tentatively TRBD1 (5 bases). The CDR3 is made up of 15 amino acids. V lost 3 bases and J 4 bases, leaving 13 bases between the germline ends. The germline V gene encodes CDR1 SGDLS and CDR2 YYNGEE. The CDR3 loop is CASSGSGGINEKLFF. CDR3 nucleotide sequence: TGTGCCAGCAGCGGGTCGGGGGGGATTAATGAAAAACTGTTTTTT.

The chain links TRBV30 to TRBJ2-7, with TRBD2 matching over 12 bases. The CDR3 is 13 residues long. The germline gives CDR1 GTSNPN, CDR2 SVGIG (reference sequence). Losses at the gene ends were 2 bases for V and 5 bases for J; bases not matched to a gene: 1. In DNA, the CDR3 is TGTGCCTGGAGTTCTAGCGGGAGGGACGAGCAGTACTTC. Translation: CAWSSSGRDEQYF.

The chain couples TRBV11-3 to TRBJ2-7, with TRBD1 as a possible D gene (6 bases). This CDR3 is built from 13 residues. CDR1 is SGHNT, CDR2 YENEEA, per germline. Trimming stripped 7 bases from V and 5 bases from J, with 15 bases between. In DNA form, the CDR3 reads TGTGCCAGCAACCGGGACACTCAGCACGAGCAGTACTTC. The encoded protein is CASNRDTQHEQYF. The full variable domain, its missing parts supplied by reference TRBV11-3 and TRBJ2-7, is EAGVVQSPRYKIIEKKQPVAFWCNPISGHNTLYWYLQNLGQGPELLIRYENEEAVDDSQLPKDRFSAERLKGVDSTLKIQPAELGDSAVYLCASNRDTQHEQYFGPGTRLTVT.

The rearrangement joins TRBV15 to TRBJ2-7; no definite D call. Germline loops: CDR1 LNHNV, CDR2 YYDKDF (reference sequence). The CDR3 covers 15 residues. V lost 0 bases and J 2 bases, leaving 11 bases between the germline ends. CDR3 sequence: CATSRDRYTTYEQYF. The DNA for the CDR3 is TGTGCCACCAGCAGAGATCGATACACAACCTACGAGCAGTACTTC.

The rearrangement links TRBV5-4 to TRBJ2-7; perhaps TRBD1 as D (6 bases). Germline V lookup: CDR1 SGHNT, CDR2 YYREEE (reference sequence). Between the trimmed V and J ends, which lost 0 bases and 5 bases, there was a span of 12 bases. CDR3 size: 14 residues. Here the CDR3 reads CASSLAQGMNEQYF. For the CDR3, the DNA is TGTGCCAGCAGCTTGGCACAGGGAATGAACGAGCAGTACTTC.

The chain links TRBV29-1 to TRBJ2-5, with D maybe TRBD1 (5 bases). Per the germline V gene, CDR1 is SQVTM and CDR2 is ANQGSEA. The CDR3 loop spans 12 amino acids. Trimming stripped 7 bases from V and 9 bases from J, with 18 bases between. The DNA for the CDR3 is TGCAGCGCGTACAGGCCCCCCCAGGCCCAGTACTTC. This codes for CSAYRPPQAQYF.

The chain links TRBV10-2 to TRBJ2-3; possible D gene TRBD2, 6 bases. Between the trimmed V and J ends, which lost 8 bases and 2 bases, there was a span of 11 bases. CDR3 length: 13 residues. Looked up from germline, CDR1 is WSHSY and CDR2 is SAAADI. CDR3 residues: CASRDLSTDTQYF. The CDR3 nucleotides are TGCGCCAGCCGGGACTTGTCCACAGATACGCAGTATTTT.

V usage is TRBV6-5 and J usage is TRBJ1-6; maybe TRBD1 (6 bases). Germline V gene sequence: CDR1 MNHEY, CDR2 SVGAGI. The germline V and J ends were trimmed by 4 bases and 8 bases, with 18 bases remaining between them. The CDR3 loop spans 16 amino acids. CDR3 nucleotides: TGTGCCAGCAGTTCCACAGGGCCATGGGGTGATTCACCCCTCCACTTT. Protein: CASSSTGPWGDSPLHF.

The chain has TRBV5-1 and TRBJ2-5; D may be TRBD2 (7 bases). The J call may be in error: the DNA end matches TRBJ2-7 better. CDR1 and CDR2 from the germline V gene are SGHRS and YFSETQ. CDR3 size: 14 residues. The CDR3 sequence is CASSLRGGFYEQYF. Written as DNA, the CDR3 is TGCGCCAGCAGCTTGAGGGGGGGCTTCTACGAGCAGTACTTC.

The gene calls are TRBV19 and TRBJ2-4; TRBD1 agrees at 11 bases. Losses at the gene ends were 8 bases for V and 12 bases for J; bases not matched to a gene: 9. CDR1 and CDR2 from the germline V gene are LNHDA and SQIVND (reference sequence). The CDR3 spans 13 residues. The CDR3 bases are TGTGCCAGTCTGACCCGGGACAGGGGGACTCAGTACTTC. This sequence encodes CASLTRDRGTQYF.

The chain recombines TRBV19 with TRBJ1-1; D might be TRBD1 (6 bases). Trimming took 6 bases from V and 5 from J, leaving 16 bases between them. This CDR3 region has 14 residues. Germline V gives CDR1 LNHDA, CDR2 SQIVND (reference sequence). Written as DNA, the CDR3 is TGTGCCAGTAGATACCAAGGGGGTGGAACTGAAGCTTTCTTT. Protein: CASRYQGGGTEAFF.